The TCR beta chain under discussion was sequenced for a study of T cell responses to AZD1222 COVID-19 vaccine. To note about this clone: Its cognate antigen is unknown.

Profiled with immunoSEQ multiplex PCR; TCRdb holds only in-frame clones, not every one. In the table there are around 140,000 clones, 90% of which are singletons. General observations from the study: The donors showed a predominance of white British ancestry and of females, with possible underestimation of clonal diversity. It was only 6 or 7 AZD1222 recipients who were seropositive at baseline.

This CDR3 comprises 14 residues. Trimming removed 0 bases from V and 2 bases from J, with 9 bases in between. Germline lookup yields CDR1 SGHRS and CDR2 YFSETQ. The sequence came from an adult who received the AZD1222 COVID-19 vaccine. Here the sequenced sample was peripheral blood, taken 28 days after the second AZD1222 dose. The chain uses TRBV5-1 and TRBJ2-7; tentative D call: TRBD1 (6 bases). This chain's CDR3 is CASSLGGGPYEQYF. For the CDR3, the DNA is TGCGCCAGCAGCTTGGGAGGGGGACCCTACGAGCAGTACTTC.